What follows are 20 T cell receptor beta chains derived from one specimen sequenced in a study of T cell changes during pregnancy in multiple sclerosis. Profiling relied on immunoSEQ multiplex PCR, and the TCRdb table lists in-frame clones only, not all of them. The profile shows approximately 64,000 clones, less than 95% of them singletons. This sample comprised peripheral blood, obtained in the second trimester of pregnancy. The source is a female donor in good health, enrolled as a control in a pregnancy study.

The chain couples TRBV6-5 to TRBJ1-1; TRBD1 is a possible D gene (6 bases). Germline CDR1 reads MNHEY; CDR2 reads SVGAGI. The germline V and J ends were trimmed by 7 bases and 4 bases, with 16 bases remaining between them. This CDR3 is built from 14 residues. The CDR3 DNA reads TGTGCCAGCACCCCCTCGGCAGGGGCCACTGAAGCTTTCTTT. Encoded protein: CASTPSAGATEAFF.

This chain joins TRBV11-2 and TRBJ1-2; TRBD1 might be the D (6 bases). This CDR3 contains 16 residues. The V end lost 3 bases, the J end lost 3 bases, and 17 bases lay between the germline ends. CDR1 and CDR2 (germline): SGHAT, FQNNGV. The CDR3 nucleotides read TGTGCCAGCAGCTTTATCAAACAGGGTGGCCACTATGGCTACACCTTC. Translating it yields CASSFIKQGGHYGYTF.

CDR3 DNA: TGTGCCAGCACCGCAGGGCCGTGGACTGAAGCTTTCTTT. It codes for CASTAGPWTEAFF. V gene TRBV9 combines with J gene TRBJ1-1; perhaps TRBD1 as D (5 bases). Trimming removed 6 bases at V and 5 bases at J, with 14 bases between. The CDR3 is 13 residues long. Germline lookup yields CDR1 SGDLS and CDR2 YYNGEE.

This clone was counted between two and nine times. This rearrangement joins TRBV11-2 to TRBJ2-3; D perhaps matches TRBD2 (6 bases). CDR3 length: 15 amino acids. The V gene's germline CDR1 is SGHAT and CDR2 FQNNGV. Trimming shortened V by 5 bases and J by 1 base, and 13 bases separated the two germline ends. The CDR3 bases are TGTGCCAGCAGCCGTGGGAGGACGCGCACAGATACGCAGTATTTT. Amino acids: CASSRGRTRTDTQYF.

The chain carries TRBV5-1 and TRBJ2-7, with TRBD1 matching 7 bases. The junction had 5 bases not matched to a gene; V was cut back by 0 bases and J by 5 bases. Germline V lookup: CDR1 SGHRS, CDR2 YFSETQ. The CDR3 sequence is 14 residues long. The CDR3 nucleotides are TGCGCCAGCAGCTTGGGACAGGGCGGCCACGAGCAGTACTTC. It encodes CASSLGQGGHEQYF.

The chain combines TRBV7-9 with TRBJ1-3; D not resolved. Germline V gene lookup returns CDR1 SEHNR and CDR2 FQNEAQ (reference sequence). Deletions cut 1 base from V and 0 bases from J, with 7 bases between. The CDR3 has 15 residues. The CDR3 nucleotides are TGTGCCAGCAGCTTAGTGGGCATCTCTGGAAACACCATATATTTT. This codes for CASSLVGISGNTIYF.

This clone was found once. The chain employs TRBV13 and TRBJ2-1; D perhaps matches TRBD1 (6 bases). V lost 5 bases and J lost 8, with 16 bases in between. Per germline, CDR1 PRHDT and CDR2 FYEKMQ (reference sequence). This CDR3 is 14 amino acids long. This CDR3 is CASSRDKGIDEQFF. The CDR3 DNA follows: TGTGCCAGCAGCCGGGACAAGGGGATCGATGAGCAGTTCTTC. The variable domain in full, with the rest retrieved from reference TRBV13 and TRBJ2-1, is AAGVIQSPRHLIKEKRETATLKCYPIPRHDTVYWYQQGPGQDPQFLISFYEKMQSDKGSIPDRFSAQQFSDYHSELNMSSLELGDSALYFCASSRDKGIDEQFFGPGTRLTVL.

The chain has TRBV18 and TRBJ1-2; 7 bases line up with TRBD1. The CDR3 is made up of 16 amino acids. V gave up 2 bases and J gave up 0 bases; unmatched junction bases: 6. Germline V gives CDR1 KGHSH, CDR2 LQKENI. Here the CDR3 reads CASSPLGGQPNYGYTF. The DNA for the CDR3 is TGTGCCAGCTCACCATTAGGGGGACAGCCTAACTATGGCTACACCTTC.

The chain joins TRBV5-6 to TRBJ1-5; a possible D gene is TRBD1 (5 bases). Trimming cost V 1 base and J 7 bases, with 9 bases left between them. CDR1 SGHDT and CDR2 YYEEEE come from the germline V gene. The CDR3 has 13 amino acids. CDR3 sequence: CASSLYQGQPQHF. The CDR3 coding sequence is TGTGCCAGCAGCTTGTACCAGGGACAGCCCCAGCATTTT.

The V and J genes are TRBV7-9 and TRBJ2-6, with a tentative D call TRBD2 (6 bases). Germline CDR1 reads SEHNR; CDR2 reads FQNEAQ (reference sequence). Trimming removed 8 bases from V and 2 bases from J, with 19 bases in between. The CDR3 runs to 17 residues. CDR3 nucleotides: TGTGCCAGCGAGCCCACCCCCGGGAGAACTGGGGCCAACGTCCTGACTTTC. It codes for CASEPTPGRTGANVLTF.

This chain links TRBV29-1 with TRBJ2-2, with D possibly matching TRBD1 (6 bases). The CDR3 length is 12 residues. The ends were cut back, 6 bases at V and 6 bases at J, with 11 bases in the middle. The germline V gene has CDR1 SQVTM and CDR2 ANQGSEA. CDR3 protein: CSVNQGPGELFF. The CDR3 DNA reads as TGCAGCGTAAATCAGGGGCCCGGGGAGCTGTTTTTT.

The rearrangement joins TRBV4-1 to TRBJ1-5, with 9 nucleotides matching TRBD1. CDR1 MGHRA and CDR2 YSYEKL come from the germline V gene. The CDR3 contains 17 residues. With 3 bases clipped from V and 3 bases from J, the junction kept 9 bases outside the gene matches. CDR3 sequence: CASSQGDRGSSNQPQHF. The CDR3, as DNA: TGCGCCAGCAGCCAGGGAGACAGGGGGTCTTCCAATCAGCCCCAGCATTTT.

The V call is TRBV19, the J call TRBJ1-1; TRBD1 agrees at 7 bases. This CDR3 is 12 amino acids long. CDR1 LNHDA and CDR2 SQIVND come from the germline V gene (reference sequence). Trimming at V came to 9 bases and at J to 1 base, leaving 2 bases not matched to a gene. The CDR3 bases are TGTGCCAGCTACAGGGGGAACACTGAAGCTTTCTTT. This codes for CASYRGNTEAFF.

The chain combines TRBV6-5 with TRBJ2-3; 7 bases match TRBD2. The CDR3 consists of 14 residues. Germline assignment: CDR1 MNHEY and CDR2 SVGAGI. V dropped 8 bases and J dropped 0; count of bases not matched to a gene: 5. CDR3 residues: CASGAAGSTDTQYF. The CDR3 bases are TGTGCCAGCGGGGCAGCGGGAAGCACAGATACGCAGTATTTT.

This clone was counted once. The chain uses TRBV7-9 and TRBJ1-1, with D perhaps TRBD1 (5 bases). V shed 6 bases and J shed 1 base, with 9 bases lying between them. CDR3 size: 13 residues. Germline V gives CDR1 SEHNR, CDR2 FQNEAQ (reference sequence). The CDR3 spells CASSPGENTEAFF. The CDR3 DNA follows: TGTGCCAGCAGTCCGGGGGAGAACACTGAAGCTTTCTTT.

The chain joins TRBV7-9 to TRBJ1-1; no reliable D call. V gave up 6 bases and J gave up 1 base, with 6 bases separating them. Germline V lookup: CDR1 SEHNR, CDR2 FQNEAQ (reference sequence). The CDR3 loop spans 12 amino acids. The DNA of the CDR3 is TGTGCCAGCAGTTCCAAGAACACTGAAGCTTTCTTT. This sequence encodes CASSSKNTEAFF.

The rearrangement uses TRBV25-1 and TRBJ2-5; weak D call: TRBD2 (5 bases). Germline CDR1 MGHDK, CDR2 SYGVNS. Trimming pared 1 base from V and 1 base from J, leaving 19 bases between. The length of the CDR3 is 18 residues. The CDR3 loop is CASSEWSPGVGGQETQYF. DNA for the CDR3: TGTGCCAGCAGTGAATGGTCGCCCGGGGTCGGCGGCCAAGAGACCCAGTACTTC.

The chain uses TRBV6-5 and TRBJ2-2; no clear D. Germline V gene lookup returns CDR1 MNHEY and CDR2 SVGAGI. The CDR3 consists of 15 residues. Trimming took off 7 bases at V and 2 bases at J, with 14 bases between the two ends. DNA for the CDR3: TGTGCCAGCACCCTTACAGAACATAACACCGGGGAGCTGTTTTTT. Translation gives CASTLTEHNTGELFF.

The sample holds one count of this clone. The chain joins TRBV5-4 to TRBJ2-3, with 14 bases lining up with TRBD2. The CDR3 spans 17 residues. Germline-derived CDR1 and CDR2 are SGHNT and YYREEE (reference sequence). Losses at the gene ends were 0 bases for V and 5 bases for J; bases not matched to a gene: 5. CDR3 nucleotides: TGTGCCAGCAGCTTGGGACTAGCGGGGGGGCTGGGAGATACGCAGTATTTT. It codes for CASSLGLAGGLGDTQYF.

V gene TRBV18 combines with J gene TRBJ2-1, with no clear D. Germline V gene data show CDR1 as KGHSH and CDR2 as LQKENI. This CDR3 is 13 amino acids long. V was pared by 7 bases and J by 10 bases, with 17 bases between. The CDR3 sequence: CASFDPRGGEQFF. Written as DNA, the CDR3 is TGTGCCAGCTTCGACCCAAGAGGTGGCGAGCAGTTCTTC.